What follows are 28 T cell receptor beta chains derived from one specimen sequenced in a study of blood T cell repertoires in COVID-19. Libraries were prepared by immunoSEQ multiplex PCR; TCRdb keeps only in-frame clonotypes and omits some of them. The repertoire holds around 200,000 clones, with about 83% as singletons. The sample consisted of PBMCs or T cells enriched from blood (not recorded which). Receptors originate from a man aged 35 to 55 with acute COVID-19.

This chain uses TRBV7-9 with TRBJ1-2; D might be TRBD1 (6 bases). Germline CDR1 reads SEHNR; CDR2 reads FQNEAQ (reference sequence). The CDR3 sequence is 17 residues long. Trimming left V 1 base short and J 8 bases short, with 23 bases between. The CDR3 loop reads CASSLENWRTGWSGYTF. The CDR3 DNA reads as TGTGCCAGCAGCTTAGAAAATTGGAGAACAGGGTGGTCGGGCTACACCTTC.

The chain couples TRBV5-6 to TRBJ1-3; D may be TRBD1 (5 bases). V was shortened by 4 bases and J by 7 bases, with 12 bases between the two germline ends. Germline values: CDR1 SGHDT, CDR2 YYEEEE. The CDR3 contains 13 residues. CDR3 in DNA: TGTGCCAGCAGCCTGATGGGGGGGAACACCATATATTTT. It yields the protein CASSLMGGNTIYF.

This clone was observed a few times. CDR3 DNA sequence: TGCAGCGTTGCCGACCTAGGGGAAACAGATACGCAGTATTTT. It specifies CSVADLGETDTQYF. V is TRBV29-1 and J is TRBJ2-3; maybe TRBD1 (5 bases). Germline V CDR1 and CDR2: SQVTM, ANQGSEA. V lost 4 bases and J lost 3, with 14 bases in between. This CDR3 contains 14 residues.

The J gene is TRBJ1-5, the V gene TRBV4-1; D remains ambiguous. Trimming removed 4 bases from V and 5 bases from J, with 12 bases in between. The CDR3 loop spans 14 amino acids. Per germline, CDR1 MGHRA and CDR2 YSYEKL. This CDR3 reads CASSPRPQDQPQHF. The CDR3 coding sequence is TGCGCCAGCAGCCCCAGGCCGCAGGATCAGCCCCAGCATTTT.

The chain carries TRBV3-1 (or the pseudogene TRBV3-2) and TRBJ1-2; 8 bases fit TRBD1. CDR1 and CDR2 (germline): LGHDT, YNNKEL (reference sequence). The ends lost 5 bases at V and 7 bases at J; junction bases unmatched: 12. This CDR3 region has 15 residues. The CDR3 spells CASSTWGTGGGGYTF. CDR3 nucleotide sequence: TGTGCCAGCAGCACATGGGGGACAGGAGGAGGTGGCTACACCTTC.

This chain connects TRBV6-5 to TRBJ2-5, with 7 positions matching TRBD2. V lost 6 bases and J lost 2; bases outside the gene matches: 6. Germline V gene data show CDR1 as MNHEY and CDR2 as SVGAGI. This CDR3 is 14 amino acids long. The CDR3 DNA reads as TGTGCCAGCAGCCAACCGGGACTACAAGAGACCCAGTACTTC. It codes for CASSQPGLQETQYF.

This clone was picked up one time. Written as DNA, the CDR3 is TGTGCCAGCAAAACGACAGCCTACACTGAAGCTTTCTTT. It yields the protein CASKTTAYTEAFF. J is TRBJ1-1 and V is TRBV12-3 or TRBV12-4; tentatively, D is TRBD1 (5 bases). V dropped 7 bases and J dropped 3 bases, with 12 bases sitting between them. The CDR3 is 13 amino acids.

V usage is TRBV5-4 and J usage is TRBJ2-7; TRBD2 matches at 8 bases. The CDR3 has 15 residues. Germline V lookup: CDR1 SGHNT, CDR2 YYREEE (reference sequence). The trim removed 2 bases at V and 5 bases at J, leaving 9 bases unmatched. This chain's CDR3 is CASSFRLAGGDEQYF. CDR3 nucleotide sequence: TGTGCCAGCAGCTTCCGGCTGGCGGGAGGCGACGAGCAGTACTTC.

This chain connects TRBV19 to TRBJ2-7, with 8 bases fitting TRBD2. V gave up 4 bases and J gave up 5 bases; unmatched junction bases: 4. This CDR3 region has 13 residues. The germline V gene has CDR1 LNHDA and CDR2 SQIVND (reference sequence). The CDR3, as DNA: TGTGCCAGTAGTACAACTAGCGGCAACGAGCAGTACTTC. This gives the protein CASSTTSGNEQYF.

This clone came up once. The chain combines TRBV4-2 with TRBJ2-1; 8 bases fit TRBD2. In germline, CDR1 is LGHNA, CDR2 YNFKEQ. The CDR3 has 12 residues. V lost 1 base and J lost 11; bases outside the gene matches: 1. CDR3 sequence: CASSQVAGKQFF. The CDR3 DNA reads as TGTGCCAGCAGCCAAGTAGCGGGGAAGCAGTTCTTC.

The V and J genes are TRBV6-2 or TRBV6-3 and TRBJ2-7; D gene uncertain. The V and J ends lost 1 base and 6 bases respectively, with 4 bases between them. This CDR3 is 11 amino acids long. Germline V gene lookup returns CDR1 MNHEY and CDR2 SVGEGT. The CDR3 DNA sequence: TGTGCCAGCAGTTACTACGGCGAGCAGTACTTC. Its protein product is CASSYYGEQYF.

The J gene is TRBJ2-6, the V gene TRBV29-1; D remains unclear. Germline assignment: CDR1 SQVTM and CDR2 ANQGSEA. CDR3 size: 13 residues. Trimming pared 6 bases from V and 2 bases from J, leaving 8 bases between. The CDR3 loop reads CSVRVPGANVLTF. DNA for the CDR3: TGCAGCGTCCGCGTCCCTGGGGCCAACGTCCTGACTTTC.

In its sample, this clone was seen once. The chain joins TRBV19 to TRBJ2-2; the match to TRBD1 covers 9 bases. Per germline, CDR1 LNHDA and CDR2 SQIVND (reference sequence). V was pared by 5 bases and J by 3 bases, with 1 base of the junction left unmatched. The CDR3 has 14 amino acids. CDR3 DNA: TGTGCCAGTAGTGACAGGGGGTACACCGGGGAGCTGTTTTTT. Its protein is CASSDRGYTGELFF.

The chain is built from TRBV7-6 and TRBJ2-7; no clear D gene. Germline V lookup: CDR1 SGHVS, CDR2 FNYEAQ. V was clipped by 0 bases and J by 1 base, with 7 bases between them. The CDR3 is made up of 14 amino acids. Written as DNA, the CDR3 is TGTGCCAGCAGCTTAGCTCACAGTTCCTACGAGCAGTACTTC. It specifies CASSLAHSSYEQYF.

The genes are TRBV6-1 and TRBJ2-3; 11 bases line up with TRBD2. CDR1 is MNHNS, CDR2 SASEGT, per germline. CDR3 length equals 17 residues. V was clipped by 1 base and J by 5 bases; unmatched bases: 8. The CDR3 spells CASSEVVGLAVIDTQYF. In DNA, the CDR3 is TGTGCCAGCAGTGAAGTCGTGGGACTAGCGGTCATAGATACGCAGTATTTT.

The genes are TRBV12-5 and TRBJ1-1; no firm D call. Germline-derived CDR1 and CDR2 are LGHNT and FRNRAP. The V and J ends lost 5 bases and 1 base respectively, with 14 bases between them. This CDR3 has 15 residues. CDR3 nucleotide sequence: TGTGCTAGTGGTGACCTCACTAACCCGAACACTGAAGCTTTCTTT. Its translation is CASGDLTNPNTEAFF.

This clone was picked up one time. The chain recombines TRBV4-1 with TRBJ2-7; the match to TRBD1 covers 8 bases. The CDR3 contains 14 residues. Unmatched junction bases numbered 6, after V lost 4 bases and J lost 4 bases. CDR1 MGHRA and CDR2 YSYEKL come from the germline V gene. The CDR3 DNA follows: TGCGCCAGCAGCCCGGGGACAGGAGTTTACGAGCAGTACTTC. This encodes CASSPGTGVYEQYF.

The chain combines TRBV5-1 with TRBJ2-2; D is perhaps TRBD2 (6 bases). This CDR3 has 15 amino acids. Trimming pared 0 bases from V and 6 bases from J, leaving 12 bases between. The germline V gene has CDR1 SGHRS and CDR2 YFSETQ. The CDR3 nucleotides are TGCGCCAGCAGCTTGGACGGGAGTCCCCCCGGGGAGCTGTTTTTT. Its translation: CASSLDGSPPGELFF.

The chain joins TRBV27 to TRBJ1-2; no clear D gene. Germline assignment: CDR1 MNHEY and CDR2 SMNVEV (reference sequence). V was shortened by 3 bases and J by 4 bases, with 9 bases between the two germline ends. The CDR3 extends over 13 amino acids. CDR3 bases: TGTGCCAGCAGTTTTGCTAGCTCCTATGGCTACACCTTC. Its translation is CASSFASSYGYTF.

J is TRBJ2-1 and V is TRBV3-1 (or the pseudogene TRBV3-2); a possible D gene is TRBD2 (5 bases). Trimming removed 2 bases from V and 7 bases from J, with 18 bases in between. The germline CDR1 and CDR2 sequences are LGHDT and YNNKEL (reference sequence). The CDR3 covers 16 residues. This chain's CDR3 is CASSQLRDLTGNEQFF. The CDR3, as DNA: TGTGCCAGCAGCCAATTACGGGATCTTACTGGGAATGAGCAGTTCTTC.

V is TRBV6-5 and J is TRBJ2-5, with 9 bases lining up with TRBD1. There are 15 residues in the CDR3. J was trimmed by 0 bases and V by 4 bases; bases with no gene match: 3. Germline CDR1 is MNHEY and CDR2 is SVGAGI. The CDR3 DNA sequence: TGTGCCAGCAGTTTAGACAGGGGGGACCAAGAGACCCAGTACTTC. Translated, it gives CASSLDRGDQETQYF.

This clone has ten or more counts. CDR3 in DNA: TGCGCCAGCAGAAGGGACACAGCATACAATGAGCAGTTCTTC. Protein: CASRRDTAYNEQFF. This rearrangement joins TRBV4-3 to TRBJ2-1, with TRBD1 as a possible D gene (6 bases). The CDR3 has 14 amino acids. V lost 6 bases, J lost 4 bases, and 13 bases lay in between. Per the germline V gene, CDR1 is LGHNA and CDR2 is YSLEER.

DNA for the CDR3: TGTGCCAGCAGCTCGGGACAGGGGGTCAATTCACCCCTCCACTTT. Its translation is CASSSGQGVNSPLHF. The V gene is TRBV5-4, the J gene TRBJ1-6, with 11 bases that match TRBD1. CDR3 size: 15 residues. Trimming removed 3 bases from V and 7 bases from J; junction bases left unmatched: 3. Germline V lookup: CDR1 SGHNT, CDR2 YYREEE (reference sequence). The full variable domain, in which reference TRBV5-4 and TRBJ1-6 provide the parts outside the CDR3, is ETGVTQSPTHLIKTRGQQVTLRCSSQSGHNTVSWYQQALGQGPQFIFQYYREEENGRGNFPPRFSGLQFPNYSSELNVNALELDDSALYLCASSSGQGVNSPLHFGNGTRLTVT.

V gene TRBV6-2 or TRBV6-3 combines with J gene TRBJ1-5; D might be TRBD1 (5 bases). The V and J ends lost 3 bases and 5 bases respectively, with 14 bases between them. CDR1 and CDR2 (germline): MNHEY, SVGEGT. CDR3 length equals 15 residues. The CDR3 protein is CASSYPQGKDQPQHF. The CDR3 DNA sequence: TGTGCCAGCAGTTATCCGCAGGGTAAAGATCAGCCCCAGCATTTT.

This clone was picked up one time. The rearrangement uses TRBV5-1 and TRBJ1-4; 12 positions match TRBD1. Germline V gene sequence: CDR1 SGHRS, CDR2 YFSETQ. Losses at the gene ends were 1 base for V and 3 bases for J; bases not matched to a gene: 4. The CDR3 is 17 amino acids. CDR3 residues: CASSLQGQGASNEKLFF. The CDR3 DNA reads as TGCGCCAGCAGCTTGCAGGGACAGGGGGCTTCTAATGAAAAACTGTTTTTT.

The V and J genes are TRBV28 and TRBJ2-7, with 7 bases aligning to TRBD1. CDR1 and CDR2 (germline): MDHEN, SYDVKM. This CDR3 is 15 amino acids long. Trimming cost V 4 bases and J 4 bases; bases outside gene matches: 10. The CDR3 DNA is TGTGCCAGCAGTTCGACAGGGCAAGGGTATTACGAGCAGTACTTC. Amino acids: CASSSTGQGYYEQYF.

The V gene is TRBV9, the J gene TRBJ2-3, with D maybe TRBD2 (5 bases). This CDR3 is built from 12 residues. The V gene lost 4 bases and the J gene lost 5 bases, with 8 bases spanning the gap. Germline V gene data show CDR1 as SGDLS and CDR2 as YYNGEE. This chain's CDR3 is CASSPRGDTQYF. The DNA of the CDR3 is TGTGCCAGCAGCCCCCGGGGAGATACGCAGTATTTT.

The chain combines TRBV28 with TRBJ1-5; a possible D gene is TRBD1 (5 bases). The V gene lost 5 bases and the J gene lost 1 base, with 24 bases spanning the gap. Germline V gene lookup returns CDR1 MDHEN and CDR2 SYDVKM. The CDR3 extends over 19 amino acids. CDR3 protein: CASSITGLMVGASNQPQHF. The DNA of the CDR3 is TGTGCCAGCAGTATAACAGGATTGATGGTAGGGGCGAGCAATCAGCCCCAGCATTTT.